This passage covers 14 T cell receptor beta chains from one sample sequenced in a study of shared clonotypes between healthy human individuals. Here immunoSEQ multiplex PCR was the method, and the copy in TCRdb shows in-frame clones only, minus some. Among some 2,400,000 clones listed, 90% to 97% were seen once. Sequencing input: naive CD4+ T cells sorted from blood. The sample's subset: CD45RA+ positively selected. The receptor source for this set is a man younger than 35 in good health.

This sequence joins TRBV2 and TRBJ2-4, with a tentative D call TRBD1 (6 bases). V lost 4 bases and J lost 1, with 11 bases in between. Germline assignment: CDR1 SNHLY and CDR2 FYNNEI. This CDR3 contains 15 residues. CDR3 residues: CASSGDRLAKNIQYF. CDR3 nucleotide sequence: TGTGCCAGCAGTGGAGACAGGTTGGCCAAAAACATTCAGTACTTC.

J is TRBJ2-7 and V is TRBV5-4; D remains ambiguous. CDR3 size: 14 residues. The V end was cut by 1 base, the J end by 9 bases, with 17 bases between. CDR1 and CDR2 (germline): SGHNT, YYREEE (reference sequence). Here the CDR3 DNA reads TGTGCCAGCAGCTTGCAGGATGTTTCTCTGACGCAGTACTTC. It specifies CASSLQDVSLTQYF.

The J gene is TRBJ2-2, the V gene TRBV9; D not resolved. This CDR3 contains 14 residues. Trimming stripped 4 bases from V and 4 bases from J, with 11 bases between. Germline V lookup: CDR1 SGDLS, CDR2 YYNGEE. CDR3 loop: CASSSRHSTGELFF. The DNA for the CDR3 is TGTGCCAGCAGCTCACGACACAGCACCGGGGAGCTGTTTTTT.

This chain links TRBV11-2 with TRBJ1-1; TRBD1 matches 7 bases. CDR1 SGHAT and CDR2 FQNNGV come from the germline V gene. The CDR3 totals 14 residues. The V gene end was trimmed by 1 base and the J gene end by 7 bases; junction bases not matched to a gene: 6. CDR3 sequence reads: CASSLGPGGGEAFF. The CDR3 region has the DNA TGTGCCAGCAGCTTAGGACCAGGGGGTGGTGAAGCTTTCTTT.

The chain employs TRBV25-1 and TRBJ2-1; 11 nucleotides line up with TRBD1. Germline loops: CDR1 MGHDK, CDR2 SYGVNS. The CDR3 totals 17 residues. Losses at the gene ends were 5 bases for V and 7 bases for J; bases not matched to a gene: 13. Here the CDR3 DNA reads TGTGCCAGCAGTCAGCCCGATGGACAGGGGGCGAAGAATGAGCAGTTCTTC. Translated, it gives CASSQPDGQGAKNEQFF.

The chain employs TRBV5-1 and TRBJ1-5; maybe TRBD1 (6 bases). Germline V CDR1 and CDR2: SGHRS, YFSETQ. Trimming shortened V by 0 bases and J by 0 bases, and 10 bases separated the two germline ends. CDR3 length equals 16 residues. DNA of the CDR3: TGCGCCAGCAGCTTGGGAGGACAGTTTAGCAATCAGCCCCAGCATTTT. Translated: CASSLGGQFSNQPQHF. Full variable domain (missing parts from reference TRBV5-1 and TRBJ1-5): KAGVTQTPRYLIKTRGQQVTLSCSPISGHRSVSWYQQTPGQGLQFLFEYFSETQRNKGNFPGRFSGRQFSNSRSEMNVSTLELGDSALYLCASSLGGQFSNQPQHFGDGTRLSIL.

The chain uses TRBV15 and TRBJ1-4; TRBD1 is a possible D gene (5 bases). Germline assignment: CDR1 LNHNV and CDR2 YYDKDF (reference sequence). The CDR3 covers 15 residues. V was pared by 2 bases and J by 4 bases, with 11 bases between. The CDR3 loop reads CATSRNQGGNEKLFF. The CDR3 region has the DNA TGTGCCACCAGCAGAAACCAGGGCGGTAATGAAAAACTGTTTTTT.

CDR3 in DNA: TGTGCCTGGAGTCCTTTATTGCTAGCGGGTCTTAATGAGCAGTTCTTC. As protein: CAWSPLLLAGLNEQFF. The V gene is TRBV30, the J gene TRBJ2-1; 8 positions agree with TRBD2. Trimming cost V 2 bases and J 7 bases; bases outside gene matches: 13. This CDR3 spans 16 amino acids. Germline V gene data show CDR1 as GTSNPN and CDR2 as SVGIG (reference sequence).

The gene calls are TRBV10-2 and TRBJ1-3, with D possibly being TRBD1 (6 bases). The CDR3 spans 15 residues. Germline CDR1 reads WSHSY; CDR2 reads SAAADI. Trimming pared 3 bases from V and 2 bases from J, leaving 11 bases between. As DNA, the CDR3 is TGCGCCAGCAGTGATACAGGGCCTCCTGGAAACACCATATATTTT. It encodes CASSDTGPPGNTIYF.

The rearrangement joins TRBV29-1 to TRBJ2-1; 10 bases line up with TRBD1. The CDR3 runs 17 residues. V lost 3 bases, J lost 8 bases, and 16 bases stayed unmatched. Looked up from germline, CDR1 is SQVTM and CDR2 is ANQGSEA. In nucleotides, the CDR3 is TGCAGCGTTGAGTTTCTTGGGACAGGGGTATTAGACGATGAGCAGTTCTTC. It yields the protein CSVEFLGTGVLDDEQFF.

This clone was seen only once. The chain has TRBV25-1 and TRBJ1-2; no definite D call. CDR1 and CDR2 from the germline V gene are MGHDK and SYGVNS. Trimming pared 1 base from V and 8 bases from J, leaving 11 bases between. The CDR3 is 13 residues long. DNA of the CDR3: TGTGCCAGCAGTGAATTCGCCCTAGGAGGCTACACCTTC. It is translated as CASSEFALGGYTF.

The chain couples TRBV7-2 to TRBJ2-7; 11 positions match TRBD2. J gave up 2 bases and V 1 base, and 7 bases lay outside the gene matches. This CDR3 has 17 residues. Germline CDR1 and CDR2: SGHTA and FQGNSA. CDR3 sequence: CASSLVGTSGFPYEQYF. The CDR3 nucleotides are TGTGCCAGCAGCTTAGTTGGGACTAGCGGATTCCCCTACGAGCAGTACTTC.

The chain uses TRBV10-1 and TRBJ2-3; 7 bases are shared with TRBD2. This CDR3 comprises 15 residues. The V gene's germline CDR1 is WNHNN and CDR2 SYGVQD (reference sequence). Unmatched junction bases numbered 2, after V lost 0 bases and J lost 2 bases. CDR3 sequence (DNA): TGCGCCAGCAGTGAGTCGAGCGGGAACACAGATACGCAGTATTTT. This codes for CASSESSGNTDTQYF.

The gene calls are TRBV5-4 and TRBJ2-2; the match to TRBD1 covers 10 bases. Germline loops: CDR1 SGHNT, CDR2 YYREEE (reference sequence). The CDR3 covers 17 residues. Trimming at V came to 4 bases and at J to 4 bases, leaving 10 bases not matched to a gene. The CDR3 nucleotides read TGTGCCAGCAGCAGCCGAGGTTGGGACAGGGGCACCGGGGAGCTGTTTTTT. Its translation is CASSSRGWDRGTGELFF.